The 9 T cell receptor beta chains presented below share a single source sample, sequenced in a study of human T cells and chemical hapten exposure. MiXCR was run by TCRdb on the RACE reads, yielding one entry per CDR3 protein. Here the sample spans 380,000 or so distinct CDR3 sequences, approximately 5% being singletons. Time point noted: pre-sensitization, week 0. The sample's treatment: therapeutic diphenylcyclopropenone sensitization with weekly scalp DPC. The material was whole blood, obtained in connection with sensitization to the hapten diphenylcyclopropenone (DPC). These receptor sequences come from a woman younger than 35 with alopecia areata. Some clones in this sample may be carry-over from other donors' samples.

This clonotype was seen many times. The chain has TRBV29-1 and TRBJ2-2, with D perhaps matching TRBD1 (6 bases). This CDR3 comprises 12 residues. The ends were cut back, 7 bases at V and 6 bases at J, with 12 bases in the middle. Germline loops: CDR1 SQVTM, CDR2 ANQGSEA. The CDR3 here is CSGHRESGELFF. DNA for the CDR3: TGCAGCGGTCACAGGGAGTCCGGGGAGCTGTTTTTT.

There are many counts of this clonotype. The rearrangement links TRBV6-2 or TRBV6-3 to TRBJ2-7, with 8 positions matching TRBD1. With V trimmed by 10 bases and J by 0 bases, 8 bases remained unmatched. Germline CDR1 MNHEY, CDR2 SVGEGT. There are 14 residues in the CDR3. The CDR3 nucleotides read TGTGCCACCAGGGACAGGTGGAACTCCTACGAGCAGTACTTC. Protein sequence: CATRDRWNSYEQYF.

This clonotype was seen many times. The V gene is TRBV18, the J gene TRBJ1-5, with 9 bases aligning to TRBD1. Trimming removed 4 bases from V and 6 bases from J; junction bases left unmatched: 13. Germline values: CDR1 KGHSH, CDR2 LQKENI. The CDR3 loop spans 17 amino acids. The CDR3 protein is CASSLLPGTGFGQPQHF. The CDR3 bases are TGTGCCAGCTCACTTCTACCCGGGACAGGGTTCGGTCAGCCCCAGCATTTT.

The chain joins TRBV21-1 to TRBJ1-6; TRBD1 is the table's D call, not checked against the DNA. TRBV21-1 is reported as a pseudogene. This CDR3 contains 18 residues. The CDR3 is CASSPLGAPRAYNSPLHF. The CDR3, as DNA: TGTGCCAGCAGCCCTCTGGGGGCACCCAGGGCGTATAATTCACCCCTCCACTTT.

In its sample, this clonotype was seen a few times. The V call is TRBV3-1, the J call TRBJ2-7; 7 nucleotides line up with TRBD2. Germline-derived CDR1 and CDR2 are LGHDT and YNNKEL (reference sequence). Trimming took 3 bases from V and 3 from J; bases not matched to a gene: 11. The CDR3 has 16 residues. CDR3: CASSQANRDYYYEQYF. The CDR3 DNA is TGTGCCAGCAGCCAGGCTAACCGGGACTACTACTACGAGCAGTACTTC.

This clonotype was seen a handful of times. In nucleotides, the CDR3 is TGTGCCAGCAGCGCCCTACACTCTGGGGCCAACGTCCTGACTTTC. Protein: CASSALHSGANVLTF. The chain couples TRBV9 to TRBJ2-6; the D is unclear. CDR3 length: 15 amino acids. Germline CDR1 is SGDLS and CDR2 is YYNGEE. The V and J ends lost 3 bases and 0 bases respectively, with 7 bases between them.

This sequence joins TRBV3-1 and TRBJ1-1; the match to TRBD1 covers 9 bases. Germline CDR1 and CDR2: LGHDT and YNNKEL (reference sequence). The V and J ends lost 0 bases and 5 bases, in that order; junction bases with no gene match: 7. This CDR3 comprises 16 residues. The CDR3 DNA reads TGTGCCAGCAGCCAAGACACATGGACAGGGGCTACTGAAGCTTTCTTT. It codes for CASSQDTWTGATEAFF.

This clonotype was detected only a few times. The chain carries TRBV2 and TRBJ1-2; D ambiguous. V dropped 8 bases and J dropped 5 bases, with 12 bases sitting between them. This CDR3 has 12 amino acids. The germline V gene encodes CDR1 SNHLY and CDR2 FYNNEI. The CDR3 is CASLRSGYGYTF. CDR3 bases: TGTGCCAGCCTTCGATCGGGGTATGGCTACACCTTC.

In its sample, this clonotype was seen a few times. The junction differs from germline at one of its ends, possibly a read error. The V gene is TRBV5-1, the J gene TRBJ1-4; 8 bases match TRBD1. The germline V gene encodes CDR1 SGHRS and CDR2 YFSETQ. The CDR3 length is 15 residues. The CDR3 reads CASSYNQGAKEKLFF. The CDR3 DNA reads as TGCGCCAGCAGCTATAATCAGGGGGCTAAAGAAAAACTGTTTTTT.